Detailed here is one T cell receptor beta chain. The junction differs from germline at one of its ends, possibly a read error. As handled by the study authors: The assay estimated nucleated cells by amplifying reference gene primers. TCRdb's table, derived via immunoSEQ multiplex PCR, lists solely in-frame clones and lacks some. That table is the source of V, J and clone size, and D and trimming were worked out from the DNA. The table includes hundreds of thousands of clones, over 65% detected once. CDR1 and CDR2 from the germline V gene are MNHEY and SVGEGT. CDR3 length equals 13 residues. The data were obtained in a study of blood T cell repertoires in COVID-19.

The chain links TRBV6-2 or TRBV6-3 to TRBJ1-5; D might be TRBD1 (5 bases). Sequenced material: peripheral blood. The origin of this receptor is a woman in her 70s with active or convalescent COVID-19. The CDR3 region is CAGSGHGFRPQHF. The CDR3 nucleotides read TGTGCCGGCAGCGGACACGGTTTTCGGCCCCAGCATTTT.